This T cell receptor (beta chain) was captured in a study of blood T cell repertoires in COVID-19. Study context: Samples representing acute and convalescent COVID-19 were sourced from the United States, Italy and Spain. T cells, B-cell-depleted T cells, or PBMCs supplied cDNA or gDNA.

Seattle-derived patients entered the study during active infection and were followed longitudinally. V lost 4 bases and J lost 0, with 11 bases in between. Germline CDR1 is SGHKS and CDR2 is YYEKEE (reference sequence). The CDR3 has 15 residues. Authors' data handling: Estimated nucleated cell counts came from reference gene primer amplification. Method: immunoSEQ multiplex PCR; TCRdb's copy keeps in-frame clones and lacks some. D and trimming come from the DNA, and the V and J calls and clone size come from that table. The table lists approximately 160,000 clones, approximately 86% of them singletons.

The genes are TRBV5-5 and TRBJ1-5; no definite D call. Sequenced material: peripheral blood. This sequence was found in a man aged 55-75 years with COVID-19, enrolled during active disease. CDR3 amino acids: CASSEGPYSNQPQHF. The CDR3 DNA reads TGTGCCAGCAGCGAGGGCCCTTATAGCAATCAGCCCCAGCATTTT.